Sequencing of this T cell receptor (beta chain) was carried out in a study of liver allograft versus peripheral blood T cells. About the study: Comparative analysis was performed on T cell receptor repertoires from transplanted livers and from recipients' peripheral blood. Study-level points and caveats: Peripheral blood repertoires reportedly differed from the T cell receptor repertoires found inside liver allografts.

TCRdb independently ran MiXCR on the reads; one entry per CDR3 protein. The data show a few thousand distinct CDR3 sequences, 19% seen once. Judged by abundance, this clonotype is medium-sized (0.01 to 0.1%). The antigen is undetermined. The CDR3 has 13 residues. Germline loops: CDR1 SQVTM, CDR2 ANQGSEA. J was trimmed by 3 bases and V by 5 bases; bases with no gene match: 4. This clonotype originated in a human patient who had a liver transplant. Some T cells may be the graft donor's. The chain carries TRBV29-1 and TRBJ2-1, with 7 bases matching TRBD2. The CDR3 protein is CSVRSGNYNEQFF. The DNA of the CDR3 is TGCAGCGTTCGGAGCGGGAACTACAATGAGCAGTTCTTC.